This is a list of T cell receptor beta chains from one sample in a study of OX40 agonist ivuxolimab in advanced cancers. Profiling relied on immunoSEQ multiplex PCR, and the TCRdb table lists in-frame clones only, not all of them. The sample holds about 80,000 clones; over 85% are singletons and the top ten take about 10%. Material: CD4+ or CD8+ T cells sorted from blood, obtained in a trial of the OX40 agonist ivuxolimab. The receptors stem from an adult with an advanced solid tumor such as melanoma, head and neck, liver or kidney cancer. The CDR3 runs from the conserved cysteine through the conserved F or W. D genes are given only for firm matches. The size of a clone is reported for some rows only, either as once, few or many, or as a class for expanded clones.

cdr3_aa	cdr3_nt	clone_size	v_call	d_call	j_call
CASSPPLEYTGRTGELFF	TGTGCCAGCAGCCCACCGTTGGAGTACACCGGGCGGACCGGGGAGCTGTTTTTT	-	TRBV11-3	-	TRBJ2-2
CAGTGGGSSTDTQYF	TGTGCGGGAACCGGAGGGGGCTCTAGCACAGATACGCAGTATTTT	-	TRBV7-9	-	TRBJ2-3
CASSPSFYGANVLTF	TGTGCCAGTAGCCCTTCTTTTTACGGGGCCAACGTCCTGACTTTC	-	TRBV19	-	TRBJ2-6
CASSPRAGQDTQYF	TGTGCCAGCAGCCCCCGGGCAGGACAAGATACGCAGTATTTT	-	TRBV7-9	-	TRBJ2-3
CASSLDWTSGYEQYF	TGTGCCAGCAGCTTGGATTGGACTAGCGGCTACGAGCAGTACTTC	-	TRBV5-5	TRBD2	TRBJ2-7
CASSDHRGGVLDTQYF	TGCGCCAGCAGCGATCATCGGGGTGGTGTCCTGGATACGCAGTATTTT	-	TRBV5-1	-	TRBJ2-3
CASSLTGLAKNIQYF	TGTGCCAGCAGCTTAACGGGACTAGCCAAAAACATTCAGTACTTC	-	TRBV13	-	TRBJ2-4
CASSLVTSGRWGQFF	TGTGCCAGCAGCTTAGTAACTAGCGGGAGGTGGGGTCAGTTCTTC	-	TRBV7-2	TRBD2	TRBJ2-1
CASSLGSTQYF	TGTGCCAGCAGCTTAGGCTCTACGCAGTATTTT	-	TRBV7-9	-	TRBJ2-3
CASSQDLRGITNEKLFF	TGCGCCAGCAGCCAAGATCTACGGGGGATAACTAATGAAAAACTGTTTTTT	-	TRBV4-3	-	TRBJ1-4
CASSVVTGGEQYF	TGTGCCAGCAGCGTAGTCACAGGGGGCGAGCAGTACTTC	-	TRBV9	TRBD1	TRBJ2-7
CASSQDGSINTEAFF	TGTGCCAGCAGCCAAGATGGCTCCATTAACACTGAAGCTTTCTTT	-	TRBV14	-	TRBJ1-1
CASTYLGAYEQYF	TGTGCCAGCACCTACCTGGGCGCCTACGAGCAGTACTTC	-	TRBV6-5	-	TRBJ2-7
CASTHGGVKYF	TGTGCCAGCACGCACGGGGGGGTGAAGTACTTC	-	TRBV27	TRBD2	TRBJ2-5
CASSFYVGGSYNEQFF	TGTGCCAGCAGCTTCTATGTTGGCGGGTCCTACAATGAGCAGTTCTTC	-	TRBV7-9	-	TRBJ2-1
CASSLVRSPTSTNEKLFF	TGTGCCAGCAGCTTAGTTAGGTCGCCTACCTCAACTAATGAAAAACTGTTTTTT	-	TRBV7-8	-	TRBJ1-4
CASSFNLAGETQYF	TGTGCCAGCAGCTTTAATCTAGCGGGAGAGACCCAGTACTTC	-	TRBV7-2	TRBD2	TRBJ2-5
CASRPVGRDYNEQFF	TGTGCCAGCAGACCGGTGGGGCGGGACTACAATGAGCAGTTCTTC	-	TRBV11-2	-	TRBJ2-1
CASSEQWEGNEQYF	TGCGCCAGCAGTGAACAGTGGGAGGGGAACGAGCAGTACTTC	-	TRBV10-1	TRBD2	TRBJ2-7
CASSQSKGSSTDTQYF	TGCGCCAGCAGCCAGTCCAAGGGCTCGAGCACAGATACGCAGTATTTT	-	TRBV4-3	-	TRBJ2-3
CASSPADRGFDQPQHF	TGTGCCAGCAGCCCAGCGGACAGGGGGTTCGATCAGCCCCAGCATTTT	-	TRBV7-9	TRBD1	TRBJ1-5
CASSLRGAYQPQHF	TGTGCCAGTAGTCTCCGGGGGGCCTATCAGCCCCAGCATTTT	-	TRBV19	-	TRBJ1-5
CASSRPDRERRSDTGELFF	TGCGCCAGCAGCCGGCCAGACAGGGAACGGAGGTCGGACACCGGGGAGCTGTTTTTT	-	TRBV4-3	TRBD1	TRBJ2-2
CASSSLGRLFEQYF	TGTGCCAGCAGCTCGCTCGGAAGGTTATTCGAGCAGTACTTC	once	TRBV13	-	TRBJ2-7
CASSSRTTSRPNTEAFF	TGTGCCAGCAGCTCTAGGACTACGTCAAGGCCGAACACTGAAGCTTTCTTT	once	TRBV11-1	-	TRBJ1-1
CASSLVLGRSWELFF	TGTGCCAGCAGCTTAGTACTGGGACGCTCCTGGGAGCTGTTTTTT	-	TRBV7-6	-	TRBJ2-2
CASSRTSGGPYEQYF	TGTGCCAGCAGCCGAACCAGCGGGGGACCCTACGAGCAGTACTTC	-	TRBV5-8	TRBD2	TRBJ2-7
CASSSPIRRGNEQFF	TGTGCCAGCAGTTCTCCGATCCGCCGGGGGAATGAGCAGTTCTTC	-	TRBV27	-	TRBJ2-1
CASSQTPDSGNTIYF	TGCGCCAGCAGCCAGACCCCCGACTCTGGAAACACCATATATTTT	-	TRBV4-1	-	TRBJ1-3
CASSQPQGTVFLDEQFF	TGCGCCAGCAGCCAACCACAGGGGACCGTCTTTCTTGATGAGCAGTTCTTC	-	TRBV4-1	TRBD1	TRBJ2-1
CSVEDPRQGAGNTIYF	TGCAGCGTTGAAGACCCGCGACAGGGCGCTGGAAACACCATATATTTT	-	TRBV29-1	TRBD1	TRBJ1-3
CASKWVPSGYEQYF	TGTGCCAGCAAGTGGGTCCCCTCTGGCTACGAGCAGTACTTC	once	TRBV5-4	-	TRBJ2-7
CASSVGVLGTEAFF	TGTGCCAGCAGCGTGGGGGTTTTAGGCACTGAAGCTTTCTTT	-	TRBV9	-	TRBJ1-1
CALHRAEETQYF	TGTGCCTTACACAGGGCTGAAGAGACCCAGTACTTC	-	TRBV21-1	-	TRBJ2-5
CASSLSWGQGTTEAFF	TGCGCCAGCAGCTTGTCTTGGGGACAGGGGACCACTGAAGCTTTCTTT	-	TRBV5-1	TRBD1	TRBJ1-1
CASSEGRGGRGTNEKLFF	TGTGCCAGCAGTGAAGGGAGGGGCGGGAGGGGCACTAATGAAAAACTGTTTTTT	-	TRBV6-1	-	TRBJ1-4
CASSLAVTDYNEQFF	TGTGCCAGCTCACTGGCCGTGACAGACTACAATGAGCAGTTCTTC	-	TRBV18	-	TRBJ2-1
CATSRQGRWTSGRNEQFF	TGTGCCACCAGCAGGCAGGGAAGATGGACTAGCGGTCGGAATGAGCAGTTCTTC	-	TRBV15	TRBD2	TRBJ2-1
CATRQGSSYEQYF	TGTGCCACCCGACAGGGCTCTTCCTACGAGCAGTACTTC	-	TRBV2	TRBD1	TRBJ2-7
CASSPVVSTDTQYF	TGTGCCAGCAGTCCGGTGGTCAGCACAGATACGCAGTATTTT	-	TRBV28	-	TRBJ2-3
CSVEDLPPSGNYGYTF	TGCAGCGTTGAAGACCTTCCTCCTTCAGGGAACTATGGCTACACCTTC	-	TRBV29-1	-	TRBJ1-2
CASSPATSGRGNEQFF	TGTGCCAGCAGTCCCGCGACTAGCGGGAGAGGAAATGAGCAGTTCTTC	-	TRBV28	TRBD2	TRBJ2-1
CASSKDRGSNQPQHF	TGCGCCAGCAGCAAGGACAGGGGATCCAATCAGCCCCAGCATTTT	-	TRBV5-1	TRBD1	TRBJ1-5
CASSRTADTQYF	TGTGCCAGCAGCAGGACCGCAGATACGCAGTATTTT	-	TRBV9	-	TRBJ2-3
CASSSARSNYGYTF	TGTGCCAGCAGTTCCGCGAGATCTAACTATGGCTACACCTTC	-	TRBV27	-	TRBJ1-2
CASSQVPGGGAYGYTF	TGCGCCAGCAGCCAAGTGCCGGGAGGGGGGGCCTATGGCTACACCTTC	-	TRBV4-3	-	TRBJ1-2